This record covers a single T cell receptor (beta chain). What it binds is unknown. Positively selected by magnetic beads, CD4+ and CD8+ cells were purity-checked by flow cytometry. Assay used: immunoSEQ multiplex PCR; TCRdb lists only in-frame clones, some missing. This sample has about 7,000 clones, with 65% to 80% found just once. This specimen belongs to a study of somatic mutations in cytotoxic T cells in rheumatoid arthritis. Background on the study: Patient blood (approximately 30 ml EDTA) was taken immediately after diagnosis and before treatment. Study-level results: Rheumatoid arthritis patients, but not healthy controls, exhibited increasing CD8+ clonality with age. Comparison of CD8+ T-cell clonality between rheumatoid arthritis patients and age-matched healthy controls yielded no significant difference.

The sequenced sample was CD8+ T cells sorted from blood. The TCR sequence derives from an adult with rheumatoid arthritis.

The CDR3 bases are TGTGCCAGCTCACCACCGGCAGGGAATGGCTACACCTTC. This gives the protein CASSPPAGNGYTF. The genes are TRBV18 and TRBJ1-2; TRBD1 might be the D (5 bases). V lost 0 bases to trimming and J lost 6 bases, with 8 bases between them. The length of the CDR3 is 13 residues. Per germline, CDR1 KGHSH and CDR2 LQKENI.